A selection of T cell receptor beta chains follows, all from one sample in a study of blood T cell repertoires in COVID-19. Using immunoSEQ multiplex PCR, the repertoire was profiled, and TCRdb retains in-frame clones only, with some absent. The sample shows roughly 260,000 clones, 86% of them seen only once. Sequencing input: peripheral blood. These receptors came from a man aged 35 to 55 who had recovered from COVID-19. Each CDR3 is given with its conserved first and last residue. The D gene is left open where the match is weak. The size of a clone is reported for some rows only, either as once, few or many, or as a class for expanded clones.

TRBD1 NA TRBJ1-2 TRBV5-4 CASSSDRVGYTF TGTGCCAGCAGCTCGGACAGGGTTGGCTACACCTTC
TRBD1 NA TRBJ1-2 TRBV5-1 CASSLEGTVYGYTF TGCGCCAGCAGCTTGGAAGGGACAGTCTATGGCTACACCTTC
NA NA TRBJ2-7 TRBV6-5 CASSPQNYEQYF TGTGCCAGCAGTCCCCAGAACTACGAGCAGTACTTC
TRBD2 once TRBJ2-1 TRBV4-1 CASSQDLDAGGYNEQFF TGCGCCAGCAGCCAAGATTTAGACGCGGGGGGGTACAATGAGCAGTTCTTC
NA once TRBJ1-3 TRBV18 CASSPFGQSSGNTIYF TGTGCCAGCTCACCGTTCGGACAGAGCTCTGGAAACACCATATATTTT
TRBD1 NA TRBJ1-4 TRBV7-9 CASSNNRDREGIANEKLFF TGTGCCAGCAGCAATAACCGCGACAGGGAAGGAATAGCAAACGAAAAACTGTTTTTT
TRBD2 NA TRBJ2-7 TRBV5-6 CASRRLAGTYEQYF TGTGCCAGCAGGCGGTTAGCGGGGACCTACGAGCAGTACTTC
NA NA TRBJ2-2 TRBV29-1 CSAFTGELFF TGCAGCGCCTTCACCGGGGAGCTGTTTTTT
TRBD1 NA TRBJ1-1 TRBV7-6 CASSPRTGRVTEAFF TGTGCCAGCAGCCCACGGACAGGGAGGGTCACTGAAGCTTTCTTT
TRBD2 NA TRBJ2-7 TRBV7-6 CASSLGGDGEQYF TGTGCCAGCAGCCTGGGGGGGGATGGGGAGCAGTACTTC
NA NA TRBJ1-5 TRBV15 CATSRNTGTPKNQPQHF TGTGCCACCAGCAGAAATACCGGGACACCGAAAAATCAGCCCCAGCATTTT
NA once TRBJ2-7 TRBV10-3 CAISDSNKGYEQYF TGTGCCATCAGCGACTCAAATAAGGGGTACGAGCAGTACTTC
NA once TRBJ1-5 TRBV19 CATNPSGISNQPQHF TGTGCCACAAATCCCTCAGGCATTAGCAATCAGCCCCAGCATTTT
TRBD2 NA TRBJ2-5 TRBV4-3 CASSQEWGLAGRAVETQYF TGCGCCAGCAGCCAAGAATGGGGACTAGCGGGACGGGCCGTGGAGACCCAGTACTTC
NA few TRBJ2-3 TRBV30 CAWSQGGDTQYF TGTGCCTGGAGCCAGGGAGGAGATACGCAGTATTTT
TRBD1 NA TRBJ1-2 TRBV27 CASSIGGHYGYTF TGTGCCAGCAGTATAGGGGGCCATTATGGCTACACCTTC
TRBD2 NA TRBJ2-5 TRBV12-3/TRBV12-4 CASSLGGQETQYF TGTGCCAGCAGTCTCGGGGGGCAAGAGACCCAGTACTTC
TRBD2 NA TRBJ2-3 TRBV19 CASSSGRATDTQYF TGTGCCAGTAGTAGCGGGAGGGCCACAGATACGCAGTATTTT
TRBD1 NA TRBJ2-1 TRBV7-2 CASSFRDRAGNEQFF TGTGCCAGCAGCTTCCGGGACAGGGCCGGCAATGAGCAGTTCTTC
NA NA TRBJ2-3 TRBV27 CASSLSDGGDTQYF TGTGCCAGCAGTTTATCGGATGGCGGGGATACGCAGTATTTT
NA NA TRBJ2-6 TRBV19 CASRAASGANVLTF TGTGCCAGTAGGGCGGCCTCTGGGGCCAACGTCCTGACTTTC
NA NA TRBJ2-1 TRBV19 CASELKRPPNNEQFF TGTGCCAGCGAGTTAAAGAGGCCCCCCAACAATGAGCAGTTCTTC
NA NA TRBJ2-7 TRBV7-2 CASSLGGGRGYEQYF TGTGCCAGCAGCTTAGGGGGGGGCAGGGGTTACGAGCAGTACTTC
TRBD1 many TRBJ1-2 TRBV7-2 CASSSDRGANYGYTF TGTGCCAGCAGTTCTGACAGGGGAGCTAACTATGGCTACACCTTC